This T cell receptor beta chain was sequenced in a study of a mutant IDH1 vaccine in newly diagnosed glioma. Background on the study: Either 4-6 weeks after radiotherapy alone or alongside temozolomide, vaccination was begun. Earlier treatment was radiotherapy, temozolomide, or both, with most getting both. Findings and limits, study-wide: A vaccine-induced immune response developed in 93.3% of the patients.

There are 15 residues in the CDR3. Germline CDR1 is LNHNV and CDR2 is YYDKDF (reference sequence). Trimming removed 3 bases from V and 0 bases from J, with 8 bases in between. As to this clone: The target antigen is unknown.

Repertoires were generated with immunoSEQ multiplex PCR, while TCRdb's copy carries only in-frame clones and drops some. Altogether tens of thousands of clones are present, less than 85% being singletons, with the ten largest covering around 4.6%. This sample's time point: week 47, end of study. Every vaccine dose comprised 300 ug of mutant IDH1 20-mer peptide plus topical imiquimod. Patients received eight vaccinations in weeks 1, 3, 5, 7, 11, 15, 19, 23. This chain uses TRBV15 with TRBJ2-2; the D is unclear. The sample was PBMCs, taken from a glioma patient whose treatment included an IDH1 peptide vaccine. The receptor was derived from a middle-aged woman with glioma. Some clones in this sample may be carry-over from other donors' samples. In DNA, the CDR3 is TGTGCCACCAGCAGGGATCCTACGAACACCGGGGAGCTGTTTTTT. Its protein product is CATSRDPTNTGELFF.